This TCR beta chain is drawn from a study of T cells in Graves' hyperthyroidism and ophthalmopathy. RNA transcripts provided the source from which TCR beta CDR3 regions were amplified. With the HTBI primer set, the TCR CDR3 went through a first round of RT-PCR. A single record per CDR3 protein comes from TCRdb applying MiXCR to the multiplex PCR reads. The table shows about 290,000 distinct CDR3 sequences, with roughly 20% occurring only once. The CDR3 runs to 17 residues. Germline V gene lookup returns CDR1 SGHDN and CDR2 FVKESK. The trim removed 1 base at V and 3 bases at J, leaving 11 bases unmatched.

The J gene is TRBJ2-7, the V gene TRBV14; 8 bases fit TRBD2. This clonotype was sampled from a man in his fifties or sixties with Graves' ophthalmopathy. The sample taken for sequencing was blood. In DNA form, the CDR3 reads TGTGCCAGCAGCCAAGGGTGGGCTAGCGGGTTCAGCTACGAGCAGTACTTC. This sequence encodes CASSQGWASGFSYEQYF.